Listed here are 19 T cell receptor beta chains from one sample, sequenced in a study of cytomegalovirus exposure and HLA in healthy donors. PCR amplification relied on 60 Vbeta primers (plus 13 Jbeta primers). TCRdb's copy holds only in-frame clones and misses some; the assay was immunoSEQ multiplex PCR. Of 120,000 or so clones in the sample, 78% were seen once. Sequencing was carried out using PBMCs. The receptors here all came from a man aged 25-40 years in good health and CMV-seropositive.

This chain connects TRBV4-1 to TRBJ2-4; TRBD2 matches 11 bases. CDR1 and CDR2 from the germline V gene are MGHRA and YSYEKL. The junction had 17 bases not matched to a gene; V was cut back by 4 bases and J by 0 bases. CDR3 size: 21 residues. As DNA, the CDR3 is TGCGCCAGCAGCCCGTCACGTTTAGCGGGAGGGGATTTCCTAGCCAAAAACATTCAGTACTTC. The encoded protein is CASSPSRLAGGDFLAKNIQYF.

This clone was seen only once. CDR3 amino acids: CASSNSDRHPYYGYTF. CDR3 DNA: TGTGCCAGTAGTAACTCGGACAGGCACCCTTACTATGGCTACACCTTC. V gene TRBV19 combines with J gene TRBJ1-2, with 7 bases that match TRBD1. From germline, CDR1 is LNHDA and CDR2 SQIVND (reference sequence). V was pared by 4 bases and J by 3 bases, with 11 bases of the junction left unmatched. This CDR3 comprises 16 residues.

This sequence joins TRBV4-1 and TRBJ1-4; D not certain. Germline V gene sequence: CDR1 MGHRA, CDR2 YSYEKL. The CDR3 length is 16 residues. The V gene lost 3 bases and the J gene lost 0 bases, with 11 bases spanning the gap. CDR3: CASSHGRPATNEKLFF. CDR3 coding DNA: TGCGCCAGCAGCCACGGGAGACCTGCAACTAATGAAAAACTGTTTTTT.

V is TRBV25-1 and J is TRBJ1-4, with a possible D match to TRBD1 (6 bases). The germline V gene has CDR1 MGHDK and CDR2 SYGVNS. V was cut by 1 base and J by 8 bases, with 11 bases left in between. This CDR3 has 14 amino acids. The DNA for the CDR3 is TGTGCCAGCAGTGAATTTCTTAGGGGGGAAAAACTGTTTTTT. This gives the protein CASSEFLRGEKLFF. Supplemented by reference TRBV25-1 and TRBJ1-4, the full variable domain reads EADIYQTPRYLVIGTGKKITLECSQTMGHDKMYWYQQDPGMELHLIHYSYGVNSTEKGDLSSESTVSRIRTEHFPLTLESARPSHTSQYLCASSEFLRGEKLFFGSGTQLSVL.

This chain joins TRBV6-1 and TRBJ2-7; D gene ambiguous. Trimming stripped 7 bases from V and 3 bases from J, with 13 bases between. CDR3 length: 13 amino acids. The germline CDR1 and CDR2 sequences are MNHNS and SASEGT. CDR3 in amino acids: CASKTTRYYEQYF. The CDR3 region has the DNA TGTGCCAGCAAGACGACACGGTACTACGAGCAGTACTTC.

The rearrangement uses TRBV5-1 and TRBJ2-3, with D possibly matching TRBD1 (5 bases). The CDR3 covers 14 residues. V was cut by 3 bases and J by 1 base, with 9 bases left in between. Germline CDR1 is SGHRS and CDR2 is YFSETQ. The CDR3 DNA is TGCGCCAGCAGCTGGACATCCGGCACAGATACGCAGTATTTT. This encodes CASSWTSGTDTQYF. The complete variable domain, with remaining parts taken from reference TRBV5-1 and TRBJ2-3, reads KAGVTQTPRYLIKTRGQQVTLSCSPISGHRSVSWYQQTPGQGLQFLFEYFSETQRNKGNFPGRFSGRQFSNSRSEMNVSTLELGDSALYLCASSWTSGTDTQYFGPGTRLTVL.

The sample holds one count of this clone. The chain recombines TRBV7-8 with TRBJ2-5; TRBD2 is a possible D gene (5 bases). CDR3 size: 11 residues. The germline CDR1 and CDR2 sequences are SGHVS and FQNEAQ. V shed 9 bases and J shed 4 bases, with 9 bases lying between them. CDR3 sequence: CASGRGETQYF. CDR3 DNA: TGTGCCAGTGGACGGGGAGAGACCCAGTACTTC.

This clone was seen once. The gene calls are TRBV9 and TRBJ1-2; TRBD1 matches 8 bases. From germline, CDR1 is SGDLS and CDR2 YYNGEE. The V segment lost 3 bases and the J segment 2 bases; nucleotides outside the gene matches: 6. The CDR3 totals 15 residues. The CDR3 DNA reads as TGTGCCAGCAGCGGAGGGACAGGAAAGAACTATGGCTACACCTTC. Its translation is CASSGGTGKNYGYTF.

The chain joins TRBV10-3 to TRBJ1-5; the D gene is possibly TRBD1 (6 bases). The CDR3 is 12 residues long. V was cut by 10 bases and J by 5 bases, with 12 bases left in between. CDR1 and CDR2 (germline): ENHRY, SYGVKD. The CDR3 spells CATQGNDQPQHF. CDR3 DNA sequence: TGTGCCACACAGGGTAATGATCAGCCCCAGCATTTT.

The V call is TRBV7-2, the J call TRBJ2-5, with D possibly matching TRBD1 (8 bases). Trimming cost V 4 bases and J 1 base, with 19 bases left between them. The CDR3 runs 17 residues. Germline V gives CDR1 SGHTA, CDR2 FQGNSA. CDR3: CASSSSEQGGIQETQYF. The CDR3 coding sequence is TGTGCCAGCAGCTCAAGCGAACAGGGGGGGATCCAAGAGACCCAGTACTTC.

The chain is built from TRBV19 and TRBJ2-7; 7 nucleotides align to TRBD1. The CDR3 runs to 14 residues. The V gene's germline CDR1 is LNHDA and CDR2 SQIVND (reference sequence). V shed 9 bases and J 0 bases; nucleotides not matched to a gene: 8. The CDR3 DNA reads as TGTGCCAGCAATAACAGGGGCCGCTCCTACGAGCAGTACTTC. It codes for CASNNRGRSYEQYF.

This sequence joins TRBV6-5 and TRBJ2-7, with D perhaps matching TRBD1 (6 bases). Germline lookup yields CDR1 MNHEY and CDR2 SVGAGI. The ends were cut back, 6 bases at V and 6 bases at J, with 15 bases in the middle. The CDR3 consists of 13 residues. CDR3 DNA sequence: TGTGCCAGCAGCAAACCAGGGGTTGGCGAGCAGTACTTC. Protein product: CASSKPGVGEQYF.

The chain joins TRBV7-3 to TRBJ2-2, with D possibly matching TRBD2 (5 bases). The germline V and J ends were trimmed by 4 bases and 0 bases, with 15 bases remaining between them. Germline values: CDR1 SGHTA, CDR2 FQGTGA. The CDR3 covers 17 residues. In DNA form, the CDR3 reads TGTGCCAGCAGCTCAAACCCCCGGGGAACGAACACCGGGGAGCTGTTTTTT. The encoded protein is CASSSNPRGTNTGELFF.

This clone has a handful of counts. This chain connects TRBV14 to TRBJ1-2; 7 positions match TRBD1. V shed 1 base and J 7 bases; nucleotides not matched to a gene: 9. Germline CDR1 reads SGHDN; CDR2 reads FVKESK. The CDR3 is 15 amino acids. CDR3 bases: TGTGCCAGCAGCCAAGGACAGGGATTCGTGAGTGGCTACACCTTC. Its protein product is CASSQGQGFVSGYTF.

In DNA form, the CDR3 reads TGTGCCAGCAGCCAGGGGGCCGGCAATCAGCCCCAGCATTTT. Its translation: CASSQGAGNQPQHF. The J gene is TRBJ1-5, the V gene TRBV7-8, with 8 bases fitting TRBD1. The J segment lost 2 bases and the V segment lost 5 bases, leaving 2 bases of the junction unmatched. This CDR3 is built from 14 residues. Germline values: CDR1 SGHVS, CDR2 FQNEAQ.

CDR3: CASSLALIGRNTEAFF. Written as DNA, the CDR3 is TGTGCCAGCAGCTTAGCACTAATAGGAAGGAACACTGAAGCTTTCTTT. The chain employs TRBV7-2 and TRBJ1-1; D remains ambiguous. The CDR3 has 16 amino acids. Trimming left V 0 bases short and J 1 base short, with 12 bases between. The germline CDR1 and CDR2 sequences are SGHTA and FQGNSA.

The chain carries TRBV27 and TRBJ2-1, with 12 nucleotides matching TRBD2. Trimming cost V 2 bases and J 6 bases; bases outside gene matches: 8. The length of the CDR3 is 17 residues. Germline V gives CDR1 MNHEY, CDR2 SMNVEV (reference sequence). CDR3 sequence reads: CASSLPSGTSGLNEQFF. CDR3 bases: TGTGCCAGCAGTTTACCCTCCGGGACTAGCGGGCTCAATGAGCAGTTCTTC.

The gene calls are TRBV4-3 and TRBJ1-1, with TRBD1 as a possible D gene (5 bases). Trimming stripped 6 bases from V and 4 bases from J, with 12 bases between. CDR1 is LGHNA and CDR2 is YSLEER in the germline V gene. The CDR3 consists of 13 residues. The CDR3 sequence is CASRPDTGTEAFF. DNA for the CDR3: TGCGCCAGCAGACCCGATACAGGCACTGAAGCTTTCTTT.

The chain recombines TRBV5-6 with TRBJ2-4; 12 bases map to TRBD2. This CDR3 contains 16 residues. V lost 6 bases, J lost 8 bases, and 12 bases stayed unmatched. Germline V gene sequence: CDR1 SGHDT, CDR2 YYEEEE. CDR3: CASNLLTSGRGDIQYF. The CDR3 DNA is TGTGCCAGCAACCTGTTGACTAGCGGGAGAGGAGACATTCAGTACTTC.